Presented here are 21 T cell receptor beta chains from one specimen sequenced in a study of graft-versus-host responses after intestinal transplantation. Generated by immunoSEQ multiplex PCR, the TCRdb table keeps only in-frame clones and is missing some. The sample shows over 45,000 clones, over 85% of them seen only once. Specimen: PBMCs, collected 26 days after transplant. These TCRs come from a human patient who received an intestinal transplant, so some T cells may come from the graft donor.

The chain recombines TRBV9 with TRBJ2-1; D is possibly TRBD1 (6 bases). The length of the CDR3 is 16 residues. Germline-derived CDR1 and CDR2 are SGDLS and YYNGEE. Trimming took off 0 bases at V and 5 bases at J, with 15 bases between the two ends. CDR3 in DNA: TGTGCCAGCAGCGTAGTCGGGCAGGGGCCCCACAATGAGCAGTTCTTC. This gives the protein CASSVVGQGPHNEQFF.

The chain has TRBV4-1 and TRBJ1-3, with D perhaps matching TRBD1 (6 bases). Looked up from germline, CDR1 is MGHRA and CDR2 is YSYEKL. V shed 1 base and J shed 3 bases, with 16 bases lying between them. CDR3 length: 17 amino acids. CDR3 in DNA: TGCGCCAGCAGCCAAGGTTTCGGGGACAACAATGGAAACACCATATATTTT. Its translation is CASSQGFGDNNGNTIYF.

The table lists this clone with a few counts. This sequence joins TRBV6-5 and TRBJ1-2, with 7 bases identical to TRBD1. V gave up 6 bases and J gave up 8 bases; unmatched junction bases: 3. The CDR3 covers 11 residues. The germline V gene encodes CDR1 MNHEY and CDR2 SVGAGI. The CDR3 DNA reads TGTGCCAGCAGCCAGGGACAGGGCTACACCTTC. Translation gives CASSQGQGYTF.

This chain connects TRBV11-1 to TRBJ1-6, with D unresolved. The CDR3 is 15 residues long. Deletions cut 5 bases from V and 6 bases from J, with 14 bases between. In germline, CDR1 is SGHAT, CDR2 FQDESV (reference sequence). CDR3 coding DNA: TGTGCCAGCAGCCCTGGTCGGGAGCCTAATTCACCCCTCCACTTT. It codes for CASSPGREPNSPLHF.

The gene calls are TRBV13 and TRBJ2-3, with 8 bases that match TRBD2. CDR3 length: 15 amino acids. Germline values: CDR1 PRHDT, CDR2 FYEKMQ (reference sequence). J gave up 1 base and V 4 bases, and 4 bases lay outside the gene matches. In nucleotides, the CDR3 is TGTGCCAGCAGCTCGGGACTAGACGGCACAGATACGCAGTATTTT. It translates to CASSSGLDGTDTQYF.

This chain joins TRBV7-6 and TRBJ1-1; D call uncertain. Trimming shortened V by 4 bases and J by 1 base, and 10 bases separated the two germline ends. Germline V gene data show CDR1 as SGHVS and CDR2 as FNYEAQ. CDR3 length: 14 amino acids. CDR3: CASSYVGRNTEAFF. In nucleotides, the CDR3 is TGTGCCAGCAGCTACGTCGGGAGGAACACTGAAGCTTTCTTT.

The DNA for the CDR3 is TGTGCCAGCAGTGCAGCAGCGGGGGCGGGGATTCAGTACTTC. Translation gives CASSAAAGAGIQYF. The chain couples TRBV6-1 to TRBJ2-4; TRBD2 aligns across 8 bases. Unmatched junction bases numbered 9, after V lost 4 bases and J lost 10 bases. The germline CDR1 and CDR2 sequences are MNHNS and SASEGT. The CDR3 has 14 residues.

This chain links TRBV19 with TRBJ1-1; 10 bases fit TRBD1. This CDR3 is 14 amino acids long. V was clipped by 7 bases and J by 1 base; unmatched bases: 3. Germline assignment: CDR1 LNHDA and CDR2 SQIVND (reference sequence). CDR3 residues: CASTDRGKNTEAFF. The CDR3 DNA is TGTGCCAGTACGGACAGGGGGAAGAACACTGAAGCTTTCTTT.

CDR3 sequence: CASSHLGGAQGHEQYF. In DNA, the CDR3 is TGTGCCAGCAGCCACCTAGGGGGGGCACAGGGACACGAGCAGTACTTC. The chain has TRBV5-5 and TRBJ2-7; D perhaps matches TRBD2 (7 bases). Trimming removed 4 bases from V and 5 bases from J, with 22 bases in between. CDR1 is SGHKS, CDR2 YYEKEE, per germline (reference sequence). The CDR3 runs 16 residues. Full variable domain (outside the CDR3, taken from reference TRBV5-5 and TRBJ2-7): DAGVTQSPTHLIKTRGQQVTLRCSPISGHKSVSWYQQVLGQGPQFIFQYYEKEERGRGNFPDRFSARQFPNYSSELNVNALLLGDSALYLCASSHLGGAQGHEQYFGPGTRLTVT.

This chain joins TRBV2 and TRBJ1-4; 7 nucleotides line up with TRBD1. Trimming at V came to 3 bases and at J to 10 bases, leaving 8 bases not matched to a gene. The CDR3 has 14 residues. CDR1 and CDR2 from the germline V gene are SNHLY and FYNNEI. The CDR3 bases are TGTGCCAGCAGTGATTCCGACAGGGCGGGAAAACTGTTTTTT. This encodes CASSDSDRAGKLFF.

The chain is built from TRBV28 and TRBJ2-1; D perhaps matches TRBD1 (5 bases). CDR3 size: 16 residues. Germline-derived CDR1 and CDR2 are MDHEN and SYDVKM. V was pared by 6 bases and J by 6 bases, with 21 bases between. As DNA, the CDR3 is TGTGCCAGCAGCTTCGCTTCGAGTCTAGGGGCCAATGAGCAGTTCTTC. Translating gives CASSFASSLGANEQFF.

The table lists this clone with a count of one. The junction differs from germline at one of its ends, possibly a read error. CDR3 sequence: CASSLGRGGQAKEKLFF. The CDR3 bases are TGTGCCAGCTCACTAGGTCGGGGGGGGCAGGCTAAAGAAAAACTGTTTTTT. V gene TRBV18 combines with J gene TRBJ1-4, with D tentatively TRBD1 (6 bases). Germline assignment: CDR1 KGHSH and CDR2 LQKENI. The CDR3 runs 17 residues.

This chain uses TRBV13 with TRBJ2-1; the D is unclear. This CDR3 spans 13 amino acids. CDR1 PRHDT and CDR2 FYEKMQ come from the germline V gene (reference sequence). The germline V and J ends were trimmed by 4 bases and 8 bases, with 12 bases remaining between them. CDR3 sequence reads: CASSSIAWDEQFF. CDR3 sequence (DNA): TGTGCCAGCAGCTCGATAGCTTGGGATGAGCAGTTCTTC.

The chain is built from TRBV27 and TRBJ2-1; 9 nucleotides agree with TRBD2. The J segment lost 8 bases and the V segment lost 0 bases, leaving 8 bases of the junction unmatched. There are 16 residues in the CDR3. In germline, CDR1 is MNHEY, CDR2 SMNVEV (reference sequence). CDR3 sequence: CASSLSQREVMDEQFF. The CDR3 DNA sequence: TGTGCCAGCAGTTTATCACAGCGGGAGGTTATGGATGAGCAGTTCTTC.

V is TRBV4-1 and J is TRBJ1-2, with D maybe TRBD1 (5 bases). V lost 4 bases and J 2 bases, leaving 14 bases between the germline ends. CDR1 MGHRA and CDR2 YSYEKL come from the germline V gene. The CDR3 runs to 15 residues. In nucleotides, the CDR3 is TGCGCCAGCAGCCCGACCGGGGGTCCCAACTATGGCTACACCTTC. Translating it yields CASSPTGGPNYGYTF.

V is TRBV28 and J is TRBJ1-1, with 7 nucleotides matching TRBD1. Germline values: CDR1 MDHEN, CDR2 SYDVKM. The V segment lost 5 bases and the J segment 5 bases; nucleotides outside the gene matches: 11. CDR3 size: 15 residues. This CDR3 reads CASSPPDRPLTEAFF. The CDR3 DNA reads as TGTGCCAGCAGTCCCCCGGACAGGCCCCTAACTGAAGCTTTCTTT.

This chain joins TRBV5-6 and TRBJ2-1; D not certain. The CDR3 sequence is 13 residues long. CDR1 and CDR2 (germline): SGHDT, YYEEEE. Trimming cost V 2 bases and J 3 bases, with 6 bases left between them. This CDR3 is CASSLVSYNEQFF. The CDR3, as DNA: TGTGCCAGCAGCTTAGTCAGCTACAATGAGCAGTTCTTC.

V usage is TRBV19 and J usage is TRBJ2-1; TRBD2 aligns across 9 bases. The germline V gene has CDR1 LNHDA and CDR2 SQIVND (reference sequence). The CDR3 length is 15 residues. Germline trimming cut 4 bases from V and 4 bases from J; bases unmatched to any gene: 5. The CDR3 nucleotides are TGTGCCAGTAGTAAAACTAGCGGGCCGTACAATGAGCAGTTCTTC. This codes for CASSKTSGPYNEQFF. The whole variable domain, filled in from reference TRBV19 and TRBJ2-1, reads DGGITQSPKYLFRKEGQNVTLSCEQNLNHDAMYWYRQDPGQGLRLIYYSQIVNDFQKGDIAEGYSVSREKKESFPLTVTSAQKNPTAFYLCASSKTSGPYNEQFFGPGTRLTVL.

The J gene is TRBJ2-3, the V gene TRBV19; D possibly corresponds to TRBD1 (6 bases). V lost 10 bases to trimming and J lost 4 bases, with 18 bases between them. The CDR3 loop spans 14 amino acids. CDR1 LNHDA and CDR2 SQIVND come from the germline V gene (reference sequence). CDR3: CATSVEGDADTQYF. Here the CDR3 DNA reads TGTGCCACCTCAGTCGAGGGGGACGCAGATACGCAGTATTTT.

This chain's CDR3 is CASSEARDFPYEQYF. Here the CDR3 DNA reads TGTGCCAGCAGTGAAGCGCGGGACTTCCCCTACGAGCAGTACTTC. The chain couples TRBV6-1 to TRBJ2-5, with a tentative D call TRBD2 (6 bases). TRBJ2-7 explains the end of the DNA better; the J call may be wrong. Germline V gene lookup returns CDR1 MNHNS and CDR2 SASEGT. This CDR3 has 15 residues.

V and J are TRBV7-9 and TRBJ1-2; D remains ambiguous. The CDR3 totals 13 residues. Germline CDR1 and CDR2: SEHNR and FQNEAQ (reference sequence). The germline V and J ends were trimmed by 2 bases and 2 bases, with 6 bases remaining between them. The CDR3 region is CASSLNMNYGYTF. CDR3 nucleotides: TGTGCCAGCAGCTTAAACATGAACTATGGCTACACCTTC.